What follows are 25 T cell receptor beta chains derived from one specimen sequenced in a study of blood T cells in healthy people across ages (dated by TCRdb to 2013 to 2016). Library preparation used 5' RACE. The sequencer listed for this sample is Illumina HiSeq 2500. A second PCR of roughly 7 to 11 cycles was performed with a sample-barcoded 5' primer and a J-beta primer mix. TCRdb reran the public reads through fastp at Q25 and MiXCR, keeping productive beta chains. Here each entry gathers all rows of one CDR3 protein and keeps the most common genes and DNA. The sample yields 800,000 to 950,000 distinct CDR3 sequences; around 36% were counted once. The ten largest clones represent around 13% of the sample. The sample consisted of blood. Source of these receptors: a young man in good health.

V is TRBV4-1 and J is TRBJ1-4, with TRBD1 matching 7 bases. CDR1 MGHRA and CDR2 YSYEKL come from the germline V gene. The length of the CDR3 is 17 residues. Trimming cost V 2 bases and J 5 bases; bases outside gene matches: 11. This CDR3 is CASSQNPSGTENEKLFF. The CDR3 coding sequence is TGCGCCAGCAGCCAAAACCCCTCCGGGACAGAAAATGAAAAACTGTTTTTT.

This clonotype has a count of ten or more. This rearrangement joins TRBV29-1 to TRBJ2-7; 7 bases are a match to TRBD1. J was trimmed by 2 bases and V by 7 bases; bases with no gene match: 8. CDR3 length equals 13 residues. Germline V gives CDR1 SQVTM, CDR2 ANQGSEA. The CDR3 reads CSARTGLTYEQYF. CDR3 sequence (DNA): TGCAGCGCAAGGACAGGCCTGACCTACGAGCAGTACTTC.

Note on this clonotype: The final CDR3 position lacks the conserved phenylalanine or tryptophan, pointing to a likely read error. The chain links TRBV3-1 to TRBJ1-6; D gene uncertain. The V end lost 3 bases, the J end lost 7 bases, and 13 bases lay between the germline ends. Germline V lookup: CDR1 LGHDT, CDR2 YNNKEL (reference sequence). The CDR3 has 15 amino acids. CDR3 region: CASSHRAADNSPLHV. CDR3 bases: TGTGCCAGCAGCCATCGCGCGGCAGACAATTCACCCCTCCACGTT.

As regards this clonotype: A clone one base away is much larger, so this may be a read error. V and J are TRBV29-1 and TRBJ2-1; D possibly matches TRBD1 or TRBD2 (5 bases each). The length of the CDR3 is 13 residues. The germline gives CDR1 SQVTM, CDR2 ANQGSEA. Trimming took 3 bases from V and 10 from J, leaving 16 bases between them. CDR3 in amino acids: CSVEGPYSYEQFF. DNA for the CDR3: TGCAGCGTTGAGGGACCTTACTCCTACGAGCAGTTCTTC.

The chain joins TRBV6-2 or TRBV6-3 to TRBJ2-7, with 7 bases lining up with TRBD1. Germline trimming cut 8 bases from V and 2 bases from J; bases unmatched to any gene: 3. Germline lookup yields CDR1 MNHEY and CDR2 SVGEGT. The CDR3 consists of 12 residues. DNA of the CDR3: TGTGCCAGCGGGGACAGAGCCTACGAGCAGTACTTC. Its translation: CASGDRAYEQYF.

This clonotype was observed a few times. The chain combines TRBV5-1 with TRBJ2-5; 8 bases agree with TRBD2. The CDR3 is made up of 16 amino acids. From germline, CDR1 is SGHRS and CDR2 YFSETQ. J gave up 1 base and V 2 bases, and 7 bases lay outside the gene matches. The CDR3 here is CASSLTTSGGQETQYF. The CDR3 DNA reads TGCGCCAGCAGCTTAACGACCAGCGGGGGCCAAGAGACCCAGTACTTC.

In regard to this clonotype: Compared with germline, one end of the junction differs, possibly owing to a read error. This sequence joins TRBV4-3 and TRBJ1-6; the D is unclear. Germline CDR1 is LGHNA and CDR2 is YSLEER. The length of the CDR3 is 15 residues. The CDR3: CASNQIFRDNSPLHF. The CDR3 nucleotides read TGCGCCAGCAACCAAATCTTTAGGGATAATTCACCCCTCCACTTT.

This clonotype was picked up a small number of times. The rearrangement joins TRBV7-2 to TRBJ2-2; 9 bases fit TRBD1. The ends lost 2 bases at V and 4 bases at J; junction bases unmatched: 5. CDR3 size: 16 residues. CDR1 and CDR2 from the germline V gene are SGHTA and FQGNSA. Written as DNA, the CDR3 is TGTGCCAGCAGCTTACTGCGACAGGGGGTCACCGGGGAGCTGTTTTTT. Translation gives CASSLLRQGVTGELFF. Full variable domain (remainder filled in from reference TRBV7-2 and TRBJ2-2): GAGVSQSPSNKVTEKGKDVELRCDPISGHTALYWYRQSLGQGLEFLIYFQGNSAPDKSGLPSDRFSAERTGGSVSTLTIQRTQQEDSAVYLCASSLLRQGVTGELFFGEGSRLTVL.

The chain employs TRBV2 and TRBJ2-2; 13 bases match TRBD2. This CDR3 has 17 amino acids. The V gene end was trimmed by 4 bases and the J gene end by 0 bases; junction bases not matched to a gene: 2. The V gene's germline CDR1 is SNHLY and CDR2 FYNNEI. The CDR3 nucleotides are TGTGCCAGCAGTGGACTAGCGGGGGGCGCGAACACCGGGGAGCTGTTTTTT. Its translation is CASSGLAGGANTGELFF.

With regard to this clonotype: One end of the junction varies from germline; a read error may be responsible. This chain uses TRBV5-6 with TRBJ2-7; possibly TRBD1 for D (8 bases). The germline gives CDR1 SGHDT, CDR2 YYEEEE. The CDR3 sequence is 17 residues long. CDR3 region: CACSLVGGTGHRYEQYF. The CDR3 region has the DNA TGTGCCTGCAGCTTGGTGGGGGGGACAGGCCACCGCTACGAGCAGTACTTC.

Comments on this clonotype: A much more abundant neighbour one base away suggests this may be a read error. The chain links TRBV12-3 or TRBV12-4 to TRBJ1-5; D remains unclear. Trimming removed 3 bases from V and 6 bases from J, with 3 bases in between. The length of the CDR3 is 11 residues. The CDR3 protein is CASSLSQPQHF. CDR3 nucleotides: TGTGCCAGCAGTTTGAGTCAGCCCCAGCATTTT.

This clonotype was seen repeatedly, ten times or more. This chain links TRBV12-3 or TRBV12-4 with TRBJ2-1; 8 bases match TRBD2. The CDR3 is 18 amino acids. J was trimmed by 2 bases and V by 5 bases; bases with no gene match: 14. CDR3 nucleotide sequence: TGTGCCAGCAGTAAGGTGACCTTAGCGGGGTTTGCCTACAATGAGCAGTTCTTC. This gives the protein CASSKVTLAGFAYNEQFF.

The chain uses TRBV2 and TRBJ2-3; perhaps TRBD1 as D (6 bases). V lost 2 bases and J lost 2, with 8 bases in between. The CDR3 covers 14 residues. The germline CDR1 and CDR2 sequences are SNHLY and FYNNEI. The CDR3 protein is CASSETGLTDTQYF. CDR3 sequence (DNA): TGTGCCAGCAGTGAAACAGGGCTCACAGATACGCAGTATTTT.

This clonotype was counted between two and nine times. V is TRBV12-3 or TRBV12-4 and J is TRBJ2-1; D not certain. The ends were cut back, 7 bases at V and 3 bases at J, with 16 bases in the middle. This CDR3 has 15 amino acids. The CDR3 DNA sequence: TGTGCCAGCACCCTGGTTGGGCGGAACTACAATGAGCAGTTCTTC. This sequence encodes CASTLVGRNYNEQFF.

This clonotype has a handful of counts. The chain carries TRBV9 and TRBJ2-1, with D possibly TRBD2 on 6 matching bases. Trimming took off 3 bases at V and 8 bases at J, with 18 bases between the two ends. The CDR3 has 15 residues. Germline CDR1 SGDLS, CDR2 YYNGEE. CDR3 residues: CASSARDFGIDEQFF. The CDR3, as DNA: TGTGCCAGCAGCGCGCGGGACTTCGGAATCGATGAGCAGTTCTTC. The whole variable domain, remainder taken from reference TRBV9 and TRBJ2-1, is DSGVTQTPKHLITATGQRVTLRCSPRSGDLSVYWYQQSLDQGLQFLIQYYNGEERAKGNILERFSAQQFPDLHSELNLSSLELGDSALYFCASSARDFGIDEQFFGPGTRLTVL.

In its sample, this clonotype was seen many times. This rearrangement joins TRBV20-1 to TRBJ2-3; D unresolved. V lost 4 bases, J lost 6 bases, and 8 bases lay in between. Germline V CDR1 and CDR2: DFQATT, SNEGSKA (reference sequence). This CDR3 comprises 11 residues. The CDR3 reads CSAKPEDTQYF. As DNA, the CDR3 is TGCAGTGCTAAACCAGAGGATACGCAGTATTTT.

The table lists this clonotype with a few counts. The rearrangement uses TRBV20-1 and TRBJ2-5, with unresolved D. Germline CDR1 reads DFQATT; CDR2 reads SNEGSKA (reference sequence). Between the trimmed V and J ends, which lost 5 bases and 5 bases, there was a span of 18 bases. The CDR3 runs 14 residues. The DNA of the CDR3 is TGCAGTGCTTTTCGGAGTGGGGTTGTCGAGACCCAGTACTTC. This gives the protein CSAFRSGVVETQYF.

The rearrangement uses TRBV12-3 or TRBV12-4 and TRBJ1-4, with a weak D call TRBD1 (6 bases). This CDR3 contains 15 residues. V was trimmed by 6 bases and J by 8 bases, leaving 19 bases between them. The CDR3 spells CASSLRGVGEEKLFF. The CDR3 DNA follows: TGTGCCAGCAGCCTAAGGGGGGTCGGGGAGGAAAAACTGTTTTTT.

On this clonotype itself: A single base separates this from a much larger clone, so it may be a read error. The CDR3 DNA sequence: TGCAGTACTAGTGACAATGTGAATGAGCAGTACTTC. Translated, it gives CSTSDNVNEQYF. The gene calls are TRBV20-1 and TRBJ2-5; a weak D match, TRBD2 (5 bases). This CDR3 comprises 12 residues. Germline CDR1 is DFQATT and CDR2 is SNEGSKA (reference sequence).

This clonotype has at least ten counts. V gene TRBV12-3 or TRBV12-4 combines with J gene TRBJ2-1; D call uncertain. This CDR3 region has 13 residues. Trimming took 6 bases from V and 9 from J, leaving 15 bases between them. Here the CDR3 DNA reads TGTGCCAGCAGCCCCGCAGTGGTCGGTGAGCAGTTCTTC. Translation gives CASSPAVVGEQFF.

This clonotype has just one count. The CDR3 here is CASSLLRGEKLFF. In nucleotides, the CDR3 is TGTGCCAGCAGTTTGCTCAGAGGCGAAAAACTGTTTTTT. The J gene is TRBJ1-4, the V gene TRBV12-3 or TRBV12-4; unclear D gene. The CDR3 contains 13 residues. The ends were cut back, 3 bases at V and 8 bases at J, with 10 bases in the middle.

The chain links TRBV20-1 to TRBJ2-7; 8 bases line up with TRBD2. Germline lookup yields CDR1 DFQATT and CDR2 SNEGSKA (reference sequence). Germline trimming cut 5 bases from V and 7 bases from J; bases unmatched to any gene: 16. The CDR3 has 15 residues. The CDR3 protein is CSAPESGGLYNEQYF. The CDR3 nucleotides read TGCAGTGCTCCTGAGAGCGGGGGACTATACAATGAGCAGTACTTC.

The chain uses TRBV19 and TRBJ1-2; D gene ambiguous. CDR1 is LNHDA and CDR2 is SQIVND in the germline V gene (reference sequence). The CDR3 extends over 12 amino acids. V dropped 8 bases and J dropped 3 bases, with 10 bases sitting between them. The CDR3 nucleotides are TGTGCCAGTGAAGGAGCAGACTATGGCTACACCTTC. It specifies CASEGADYGYTF.

The chain uses TRBV18 and TRBJ1-1; no clear D gene. The CDR3 spans 15 residues. CDR1 and CDR2 (germline): KGHSH, LQKENI. Trimming stripped 3 bases from V and 1 base from J, with 12 bases between. The CDR3 nucleotides read TGTGCCAGCTCACCCTCGGCCCAGAAGAACACTGAAGCTTTCTTT. Protein product: CASSPSAQKNTEAFF.

The J gene is TRBJ1-2, the V gene TRBV9, with D perhaps TRBD1 (5 bases). This CDR3 region has 15 residues. V dropped 0 bases and J dropped 4 bases, with 13 bases sitting between them. Germline V CDR1 and CDR2: SGDLS, YYNGEE. The chain's CDR3 is CASSVEVAGSYGYTF. CDR3 coding DNA: TGTGCCAGCAGCGTAGAAGTCGCAGGGAGCTATGGCTACACCTTC.